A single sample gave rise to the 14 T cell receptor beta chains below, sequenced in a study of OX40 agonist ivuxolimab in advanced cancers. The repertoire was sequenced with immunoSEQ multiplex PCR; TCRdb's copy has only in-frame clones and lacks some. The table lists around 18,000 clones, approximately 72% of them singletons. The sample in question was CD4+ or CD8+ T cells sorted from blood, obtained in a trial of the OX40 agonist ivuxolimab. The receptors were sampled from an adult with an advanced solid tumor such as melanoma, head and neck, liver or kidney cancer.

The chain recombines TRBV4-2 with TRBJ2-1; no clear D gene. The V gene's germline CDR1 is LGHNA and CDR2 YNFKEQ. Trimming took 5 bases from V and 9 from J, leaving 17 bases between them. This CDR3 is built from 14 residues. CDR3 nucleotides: TGTGCCAGCAGCTCCGGAGCGAGTGGTACTGAGCAGTTCTTC. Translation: CASSSGASGTEQFF.

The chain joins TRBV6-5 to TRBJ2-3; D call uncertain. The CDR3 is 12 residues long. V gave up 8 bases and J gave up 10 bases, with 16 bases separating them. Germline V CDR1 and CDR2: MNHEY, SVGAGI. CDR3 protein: CASGAPSVPQYF. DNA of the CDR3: TGTGCCAGCGGAGCCCCCTCGGTCCCGCAGTATTTT.

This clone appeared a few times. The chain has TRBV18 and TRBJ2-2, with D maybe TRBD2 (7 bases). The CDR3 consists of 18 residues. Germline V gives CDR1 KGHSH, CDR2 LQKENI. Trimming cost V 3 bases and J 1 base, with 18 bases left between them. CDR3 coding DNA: TGTGCCAGCTCACCGTCTTTCGGGGGGCCGGAGAACACCGGGGAGCTGTTTTTT. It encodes CASSPSFGGPENTGELFF.

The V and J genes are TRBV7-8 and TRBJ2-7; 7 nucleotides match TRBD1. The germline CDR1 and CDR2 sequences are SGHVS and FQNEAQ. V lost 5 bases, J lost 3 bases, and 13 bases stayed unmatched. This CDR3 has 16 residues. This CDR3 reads CASSPHRGPSLYEQYF. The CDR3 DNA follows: TGTGCCAGCAGCCCCCACAGGGGACCTTCCCTCTACGAGCAGTACTTC. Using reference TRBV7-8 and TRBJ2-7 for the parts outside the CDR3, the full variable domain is GAGVSQSPRYKVAKRGQDVALRCDPISGHVSLFWYQQALGQGPEFLTYFQNEAQLDKSGLPSDRFFAERPEGSVSTLKIQRTQQEDSAVYLCASSPHRGPSLYEQYFGPGTRLTVT.

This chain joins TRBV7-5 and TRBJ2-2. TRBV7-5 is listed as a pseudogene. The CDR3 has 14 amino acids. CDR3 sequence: CARSLAGDTGELFF. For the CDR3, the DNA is TGTGCCAGAAGCTTAGCAGGAGACACCGGGGAGCTGTTTTTT.

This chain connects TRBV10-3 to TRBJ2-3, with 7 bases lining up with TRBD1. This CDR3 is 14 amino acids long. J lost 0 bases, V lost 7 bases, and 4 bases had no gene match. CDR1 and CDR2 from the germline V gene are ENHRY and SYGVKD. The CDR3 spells CAITTQGSTDTQYF. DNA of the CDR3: TGTGCCATCACCACACAGGGGAGCACAGATACGCAGTATTTT.

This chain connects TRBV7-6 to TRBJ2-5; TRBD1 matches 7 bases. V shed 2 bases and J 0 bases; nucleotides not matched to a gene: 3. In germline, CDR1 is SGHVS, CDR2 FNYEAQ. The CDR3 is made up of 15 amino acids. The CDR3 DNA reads TGTGCCAGCAGCTTATACGGGACAGACCAAGAGACCCAGTACTTC. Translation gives CASSLYGTDQETQYF.

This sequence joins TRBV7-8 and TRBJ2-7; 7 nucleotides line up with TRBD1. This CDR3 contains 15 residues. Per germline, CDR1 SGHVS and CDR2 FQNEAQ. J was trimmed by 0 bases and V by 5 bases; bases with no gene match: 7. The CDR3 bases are TGTGCCAGCAGCGAGGACAGGACCCACTCCTACGAGCAGTACTTC. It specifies CASSEDRTHSYEQYF.

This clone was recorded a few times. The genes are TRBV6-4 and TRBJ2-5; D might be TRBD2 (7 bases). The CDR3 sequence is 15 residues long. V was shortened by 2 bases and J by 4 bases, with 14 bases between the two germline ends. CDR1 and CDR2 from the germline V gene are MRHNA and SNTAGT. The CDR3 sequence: CASSDRAGEGETQYF. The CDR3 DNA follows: TGTGCCAGCAGTGACAGGGCAGGGGAGGGAGAGACCCAGTACTTC.

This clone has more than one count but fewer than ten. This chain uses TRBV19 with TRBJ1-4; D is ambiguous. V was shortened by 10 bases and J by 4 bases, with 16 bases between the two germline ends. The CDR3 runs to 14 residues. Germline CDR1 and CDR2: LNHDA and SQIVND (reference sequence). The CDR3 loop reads CAISQGLGNEKLFF. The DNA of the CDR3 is TGTGCCATTAGCCAAGGTCTGGGTAATGAAAAACTGTTTTTT. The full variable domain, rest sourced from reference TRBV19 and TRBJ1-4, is DGGITQSPKYLFRKEGQNVTLSCEQNLNHDAMYWYRQDPGQGLRLIYYSQIVNDFQKGDIAEGYSVSREKKESFPLTVTSAQKNPTAFYLCAISQGLGNEKLFFGSGTQLSVL.

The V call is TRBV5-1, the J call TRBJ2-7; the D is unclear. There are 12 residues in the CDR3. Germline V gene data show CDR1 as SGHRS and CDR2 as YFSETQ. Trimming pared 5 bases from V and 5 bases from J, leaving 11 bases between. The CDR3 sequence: CASRTTGDEQYF. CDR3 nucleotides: TGCGCCAGCAGAACGACCGGCGACGAGCAGTACTTC.

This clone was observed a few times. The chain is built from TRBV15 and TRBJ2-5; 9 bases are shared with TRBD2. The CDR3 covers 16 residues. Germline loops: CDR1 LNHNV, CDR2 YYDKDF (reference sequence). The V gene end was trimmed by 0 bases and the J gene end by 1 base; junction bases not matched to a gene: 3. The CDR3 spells CATSRELSGGQETQYF. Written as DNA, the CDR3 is TGTGCCACCAGCAGAGAGCTTAGCGGGGGCCAAGAGACCCAGTACTTC.

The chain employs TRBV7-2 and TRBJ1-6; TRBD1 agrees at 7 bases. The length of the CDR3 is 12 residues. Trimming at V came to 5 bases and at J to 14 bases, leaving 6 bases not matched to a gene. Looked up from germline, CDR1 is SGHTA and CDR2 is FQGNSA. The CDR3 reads CASSPGTAALHF. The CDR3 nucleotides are TGTGCCAGCAGCCCCGGGACAGCCGCCCTCCACTTT.

The CDR3 nucleotides are TGTGCCAGCAGGTATTGGGACACGGACTCTGGAAACACCATATATTTT. Translation: CASRYWDTDSGNTIYF. This rearrangement joins TRBV6-6 to TRBJ1-3; the D gene is possibly TRBD1 (6 bases). V was trimmed by 6 bases and J by 0 bases, leaving 15 bases between them. The CDR3 runs to 16 residues. The germline V gene has CDR1 MNHNY and CDR2 SVGAGI (reference sequence).